The source of this T cell receptor (beta chain) is a study of early T cells in non-severe SARS-CoV-2 infection. Study context: The sequenced material was bulk RNA from unsorted whole blood, and its chains were unpaired. General study points: Comparison of clonotypes with VDJdb favored anti-spike CD8 responses while missing private and CD4 specificities.

V was pared by 2 bases and J by 0 bases, with 14 bases between. The V gene's germline CDR1 is LNHDA and CDR2 SQIVND (reference sequence). The length of the CDR3 is 16 residues. Individual cDNA molecules were tagged with unique molecular identifiers, the study reported. MiXCR was run by TCRdb on the 5' RACE reads, yielding one entry per CDR3 protein. This table holds tens of thousands of distinct CDR3 sequences, 5.3% found once. This clonotype is deemed medium-sized. The antigen is unknown. The V gene is TRBV19, the J gene TRBJ2-7; perhaps TRBD1 as D (5 bases). The sequence derives from an adult who was a healthcare worker with PCR-confirmed SARS-CoV-2 infection or an uninfected control (not recorded which). Specimen: whole blood. CDR3 sequence reads: CASSISARTPSYEQYF. CDR3 bases: TGTGCCAGTAGTATATCGGCGAGGACACCCTCCTACGAGCAGTACTTC.